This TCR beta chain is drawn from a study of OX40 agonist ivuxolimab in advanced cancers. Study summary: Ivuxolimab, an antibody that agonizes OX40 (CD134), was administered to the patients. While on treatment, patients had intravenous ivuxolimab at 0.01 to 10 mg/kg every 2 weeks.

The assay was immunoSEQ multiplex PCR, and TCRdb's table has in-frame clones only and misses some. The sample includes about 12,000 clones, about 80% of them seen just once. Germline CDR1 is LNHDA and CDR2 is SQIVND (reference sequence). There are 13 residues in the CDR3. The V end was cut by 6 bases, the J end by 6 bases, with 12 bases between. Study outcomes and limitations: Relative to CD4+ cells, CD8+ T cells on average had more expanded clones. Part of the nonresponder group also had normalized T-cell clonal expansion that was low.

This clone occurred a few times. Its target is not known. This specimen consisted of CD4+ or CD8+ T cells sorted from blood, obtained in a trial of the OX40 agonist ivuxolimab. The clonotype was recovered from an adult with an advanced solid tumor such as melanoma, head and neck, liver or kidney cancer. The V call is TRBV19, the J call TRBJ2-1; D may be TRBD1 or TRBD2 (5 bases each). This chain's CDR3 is CASSHRGGNEQFF. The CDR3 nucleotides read TGTGCCAGTAGCCACCGGGGCGGCAATGAGCAGTTCTTC.